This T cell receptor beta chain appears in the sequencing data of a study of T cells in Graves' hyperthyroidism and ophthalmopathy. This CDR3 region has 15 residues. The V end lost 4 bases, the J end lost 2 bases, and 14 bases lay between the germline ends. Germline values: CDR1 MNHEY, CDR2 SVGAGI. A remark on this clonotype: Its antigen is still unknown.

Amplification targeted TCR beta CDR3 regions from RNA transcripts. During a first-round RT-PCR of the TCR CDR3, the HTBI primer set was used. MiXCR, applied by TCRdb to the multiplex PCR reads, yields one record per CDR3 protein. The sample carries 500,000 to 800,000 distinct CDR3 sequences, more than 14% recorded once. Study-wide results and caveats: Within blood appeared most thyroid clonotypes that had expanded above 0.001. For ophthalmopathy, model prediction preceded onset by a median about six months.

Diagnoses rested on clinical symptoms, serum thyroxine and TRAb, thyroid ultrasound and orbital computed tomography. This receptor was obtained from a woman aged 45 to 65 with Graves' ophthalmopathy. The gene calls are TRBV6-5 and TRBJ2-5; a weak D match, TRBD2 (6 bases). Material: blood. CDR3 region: CASSLLANAQETQYF. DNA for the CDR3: TGTGCCAGCAGTTTGCTAGCGAACGCACAAGAGACCCAGTACTTC.